Below, 12 T cell receptor beta chains from the same sample are listed, as sequenced in a study of cytomegalovirus exposure and HLA in healthy donors. Measured with immunoSEQ multiplex PCR; TCRdb has only the in-frame clones, and not every one. Of approximately 160,000 clones in the sample, around 90% were seen once. Specimen: PBMCs. The receptors were gathered from a woman between 18 and 29 years old in good health and CMV-seropositive.

The gene calls are TRBV7-8 and TRBJ1-5, with a weak D call TRBD1 (5 bases). Per germline, CDR1 SGHVS and CDR2 FQNEAQ. CDR3 length: 16 residues. V was trimmed by 0 bases and J by 2 bases, leaving 11 bases between them. The DNA for the CDR3 is TGTGCCAGCAGCTTAGCGGGCGGGGCCGGCAATCAGCCCCAGCATTTT. This sequence encodes CASSLAGGAGNQPQHF.

This clone was counted a single time. One end of the junction varies from germline; a read error may be responsible. The genes are TRBV7-8 and TRBJ2-3, with TRBD2 matching 9 bases. Germline V gives CDR1 SGHVS, CDR2 FQNEAQ. The CDR3 contains 16 residues. Written as DNA, the CDR3 is TGTGCCAGCAGCGCCTGGGCAGCGGGAGGCACGGATACGCAGTATTTT. It encodes CASSAWAAGGTDTQYF. Filled out from reference TRBV7-8 and TRBJ2-3, the complete variable domain reads GAGVSQSPRYKVAKRGQDVALRCDPISGHVSLFWYQQALGQGPEFLTYFQNEAQLDKSGLPSDRFFAERPEGSVSTLKIQRTQQEDSAVYLCASSAWAAGGTDTQYFGPGTRLTVL.

The J gene is TRBJ2-5, the V gene TRBV6-6; 9 bases line up with TRBD1. Germline V gene lookup returns CDR1 MNHNY and CDR2 SVGAGI (reference sequence). With 2 bases clipped from V and 7 bases from J, the junction kept 8 bases outside the gene matches. CDR3 length equals 15 residues. The CDR3 DNA sequence: TGTGCCAGCAGTTACCCAACAGGGGGCGGATGGACCCAGTACTTC. This codes for CASSYPTGGGWTQYF.

The chain links TRBV7-2 to TRBJ1-2; TRBD1 aligns across 11 bases. Unmatched junction bases numbered 6, after V lost 5 bases and J lost 4 bases. The CDR3 is 15 amino acids. Germline V gene lookup returns CDR1 SGHTA and CDR2 FQGNSA. The CDR3 region is CASSEGQGAGYGYTF. In DNA, the CDR3 is TGTGCCAGCAGCGAAGGACAGGGGGCAGGCTATGGCTACACCTTC.

The gene calls are TRBV28 and TRBJ2-1, with 14 bases matching TRBD2. The V gene end was trimmed by 7 bases and the J gene end by 9 bases; junction bases not matched to a gene: 8. Per the germline V gene, CDR1 is MDHEN and CDR2 is SYDVKM. The CDR3 length is 15 residues. The CDR3: CASTSGTSGRTEQFF. The CDR3 bases are TGTGCCAGCACCTCCGGGACTAGCGGGAGAACTGAGCAGTTCTTC.

The J gene is TRBJ1-5, the V gene TRBV28, with D possibly being TRBD1 (6 bases). Germline V gene data show CDR1 as MDHEN and CDR2 as SYDVKM. V shed 5 bases and J shed 3 bases, with 14 bases lying between them. The CDR3 totals 15 residues. CDR3 sequence reads: CASSLRGAFNQPQHF. CDR3 sequence (DNA): TGTGCCAGCAGTCTCAGGGGCGCGTTCAATCAGCCCCAGCATTTT.

The genes are TRBV6-1 and TRBJ1-6; 9 positions match TRBD1. The V and J ends lost 6 bases and 1 base, in that order; junction bases with no gene match: 1. Germline V gives CDR1 MNHNS, CDR2 SASEGT. The CDR3 length is 15 residues. Here the CDR3 reads CASRDRGSYNSPLHF. The CDR3 nucleotides are TGTGCCAGCAGGGACAGGGGATCCTATAATTCACCCCTCCACTTT.

The CDR3 DNA reads TGTGCCAGCAGCTTAGGGACAGAGCAAGAGACCCAGTACTTC. Encoded protein: CASSLGTEQETQYF. The chain carries TRBV7-8 and TRBJ2-5; D might be TRBD1 (6 bases). CDR1 and CDR2 from the germline V gene are SGHVS and FQNEAQ. V shed 1 base and J shed 2 bases, with 8 bases lying between them. The CDR3 length is 14 residues.

The chain recombines TRBV7-9 with TRBJ1-6, with D perhaps TRBD1 (6 bases). The CDR3 totals 14 residues. Germline CDR1 SEHNR, CDR2 FQNEAQ (reference sequence). V gave up 5 bases and J gave up 8 bases, with 13 bases separating them. The CDR3 region is CASSRRQEDSPLHF. DNA for the CDR3: TGTGCCAGCAGCCGTAGACAGGAGGATTCACCCCTCCACTTT.

The V gene is TRBV5-6, the J gene TRBJ1-3; no clear D gene. CDR1 is SGHDT and CDR2 is YYEEEE in the germline V gene. The CDR3 spans 14 residues. V dropped 3 bases and J dropped 4 bases, with 11 bases sitting between them. The CDR3 here is CASSSGGFGNTIYF. The DNA for the CDR3 is TGTGCCAGCAGCTCGGGAGGGTTCGGAAACACCATATATTTT.

Note on this clone: A far larger clone is one nucleotide away, so this likely arose from a read error. The chain couples TRBV14 to TRBJ1-6; TRBD1 aligns across 7 bases. CDR3 length: 14 amino acids. The germline gives CDR1 SGHDN, CDR2 FVKESK. V gave up 2 bases and J gave up 7 bases; unmatched junction bases: 2. CDR3 nucleotides: TGTGCCAGCAGCCAACAGACAGGGAATTCACCCCTCCACTTT. Its protein is CASSQQTGNSPLHF.

The V gene is TRBV19, the J gene TRBJ2-7; D unresolved. Trimming removed 1 base at V and 9 bases at J, with 4 bases between. This CDR3 has 10 amino acids. The germline gives CDR1 LNHDA, CDR2 SQIVND (reference sequence). CDR3 sequence: CASSIGRQYF. The CDR3 DNA is TGTGCCAGTAGTATAGGTAGGCAGTACTTC.